The T cell receptor beta chain under discussion was sequenced for a study of blood T cell repertoires in COVID-19. As for the study in general: Sites in the United States, Italy and Spain provided acute and convalescent COVID-19 samples. Nucleic acid was either cDNA or gDNA, and it came from T cells, B-cell-depleted T cells, or PBMCs.

The CDR3 loop spans 15 amino acids. The V end lost 0 bases, the J end lost 5 bases, and 13 bases lay between the germline ends. The germline CDR1 and CDR2 sequences are LGHDT and YNNKEL (reference sequence). The data were produced by immunoSEQ multiplex PCR, yet TCRdb's version contains in-frame clones alone and is incomplete. Of around 120,000 clones in the sample, 80% to 90% were seen once. This rearrangement joins TRBV3-1 (or the pseudogene TRBV3-2) to TRBJ1-2; D uncertain. This TCR came from an older man with active or convalescent COVID-19. Specimen: peripheral blood. CDR3 sequence (DNA): TGTGCCAGCAGCCAAGATGGGAGGAAAGGGTATGGCTACACCTTC. As protein: CASSQDGRKGYGYTF.